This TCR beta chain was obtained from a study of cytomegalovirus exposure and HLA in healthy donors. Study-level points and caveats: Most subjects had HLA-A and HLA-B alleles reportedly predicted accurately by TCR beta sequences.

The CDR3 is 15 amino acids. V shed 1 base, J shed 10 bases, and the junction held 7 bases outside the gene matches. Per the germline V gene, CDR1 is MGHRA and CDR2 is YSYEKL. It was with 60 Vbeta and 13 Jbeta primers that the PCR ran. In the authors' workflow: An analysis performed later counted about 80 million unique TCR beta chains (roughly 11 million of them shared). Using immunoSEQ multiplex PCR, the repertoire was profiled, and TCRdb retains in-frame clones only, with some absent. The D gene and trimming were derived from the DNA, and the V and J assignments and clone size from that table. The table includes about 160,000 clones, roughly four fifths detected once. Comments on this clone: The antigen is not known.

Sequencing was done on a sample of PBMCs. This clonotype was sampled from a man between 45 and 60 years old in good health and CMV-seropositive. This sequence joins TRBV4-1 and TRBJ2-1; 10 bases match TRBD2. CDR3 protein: CASSQVASGSQEQFF. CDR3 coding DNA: TGCGCCAGCAGCCAAGTCGCTAGCGGGAGTCAGGAGCAGTTCTTC.